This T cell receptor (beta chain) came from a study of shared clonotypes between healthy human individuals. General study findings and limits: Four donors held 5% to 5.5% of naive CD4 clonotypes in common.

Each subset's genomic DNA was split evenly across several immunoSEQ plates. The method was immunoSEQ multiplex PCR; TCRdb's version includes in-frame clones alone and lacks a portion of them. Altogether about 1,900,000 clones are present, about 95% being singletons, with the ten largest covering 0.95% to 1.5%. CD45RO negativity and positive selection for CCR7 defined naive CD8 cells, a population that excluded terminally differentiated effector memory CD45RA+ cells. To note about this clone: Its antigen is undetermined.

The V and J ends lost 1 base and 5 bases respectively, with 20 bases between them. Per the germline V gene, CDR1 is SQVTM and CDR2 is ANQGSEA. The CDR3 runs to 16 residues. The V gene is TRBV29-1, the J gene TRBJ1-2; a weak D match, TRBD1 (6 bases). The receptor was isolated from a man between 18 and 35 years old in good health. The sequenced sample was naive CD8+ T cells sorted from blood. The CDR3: CSVEANKQGGPYGYTF. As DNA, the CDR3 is TGCAGCGTTGAAGCAAACAAACAGGGAGGACCTTATGGCTACACCTTC.